These 27 T cell receptor beta chains originate from one sample sequenced in a study of vaccination effects on CD4 cells after COVID-19. Before any sequencing was done, the ViraFEST assay used viral peptide pools to expand antigen-specific CD4+ T cells. After roughly 9 days in culture, the CD4+ T cells were isolated. In the vaccine recipients, nucleocapsid antibodies were negative and there was no prior SARS-CoV-2 infection. Here immunoSEQ multiplex PCR was the method, and the copy in TCRdb shows in-frame clones only, minus some. The table has about 41,000 clones, 77% seen once; the top ten hold 2.5% to 3%. No antigen has been assigned to these receptors. The source was CD4+ T cells from PBMCs cultured with HCoV-NL63 spike peptides, collected before COVID-19 vaccination. The source of these receptors is a human donor who received a COVID-19 vaccine.

This clone appeared a single time. The rearrangement links TRBV4-1 to TRBJ2-3, with 7 bases identical to TRBD2. The length of the CDR3 is 17 residues. V lost 1 base to trimming and J lost 0 bases; unmatched junction nucleotides: 7. The V gene's germline CDR1 is MGHRA and CDR2 YSYEKL. The CDR3, as DNA: TGCGCCAGCAGCCAAGCATTTAGAGCGGGAAGCACAGATACGCAGTATTTT. Its protein product is CASSQAFRAGSTDTQYF.

This chain joins TRBV30 and TRBJ2-2, with 12 bases aligning to TRBD1. With 2 bases clipped from V and 6 bases from J, the junction kept 4 bases outside the gene matches. CDR1 is GTSNPN and CDR2 is SVGIG in the germline V gene (reference sequence). This CDR3 is built from 15 residues. This CDR3 reads CAWSFGTGGAGELFF. In nucleotides, the CDR3 is TGTGCCTGGAGTTTTGGGACAGGGGGCGCCGGGGAGCTGTTTTTT.

The V and J genes are TRBV15 and TRBJ1-2; no clear D. The V end lost 3 bases, the J end lost 1 base, and 6 bases lay between the germline ends. The CDR3 contains 13 residues. CDR1 is LNHNV, CDR2 YYDKDF, per germline (reference sequence). CDR3: CATSRDFNYGYTF. In DNA form, the CDR3 reads TGTGCCACCAGCAGGGATTTTAACTATGGCTACACCTTC.

This clone has only one observation. The rearrangement links TRBV4-1 to TRBJ2-1; 8 nucleotides agree with TRBD2. This CDR3 is built from 13 residues. V shed 4 bases, J shed 7 bases, and the junction held 3 bases outside the gene matches. Germline V gene sequence: CDR1 MGHRA, CDR2 YSYEKL. The CDR3 loop is CASSRTSTNEQFF. Written as DNA, the CDR3 is TGCGCCAGCAGCCGGACTAGCACGAATGAGCAGTTCTTC.

This chain links TRBV6-1 with TRBJ1-1, with 9 positions matching TRBD1. J was trimmed by 5 bases and V by 1 base; bases with no gene match: 5. The CDR3 sequence is 15 residues long. CDR1 is MNHNS and CDR2 is SASEGT in the germline V gene. The CDR3 nucleotides read TGTGCCAGCAGTGAAGACAGGGGGCGCACTACTGAAGCTTTCTTT. Its translation is CASSEDRGRTTEAFF.

The chain employs TRBV7-6 and TRBJ1-2; 9 bases fit TRBD1. This CDR3 region has 14 residues. The V gene's germline CDR1 is SGHVS and CDR2 FNYEAQ. Trimming at V came to 6 bases and at J to 10 bases, leaving 12 bases not matched to a gene. The CDR3 region is CASRGDRVLRDYTF. The CDR3 DNA follows: TGTGCCAGCAGGGGGGACAGGGTCCTTCGAGACTACACCTTC. Drawing the rest from reference TRBV7-6 and TRBJ1-2, the complete variable domain is GAGVSQSPRYKVTKRGQDVALRCDPISGHVSLYWYRQALGQGPEFLTYFNYEAQQDKSGLPNDRFSAERPEGSISTLTIQRTEQRDSAMYRCASRGDRVLRDYTFGSGTRLTVV.

V is TRBV7-9 and J is TRBJ1-3; D is unclear. The CDR3 loop spans 16 amino acids. From germline, CDR1 is SEHNR and CDR2 FQNEAQ (reference sequence). Trimming took off 6 bases at V and 4 bases at J, with 19 bases between the two ends. CDR3 in DNA: TGTGCCAGCAGAGCAACCGGGATGACCACCGGAAACACCATATATTTT. It specifies CASRATGMTTGNTIYF.

The rearrangement joins TRBV7-8 to TRBJ1-6, with 11 bases fitting TRBD1. The V segment lost 4 bases and the J segment 9 bases; nucleotides outside the gene matches: 14. There are 18 residues in the CDR3. Per germline, CDR1 SGHVS and CDR2 FQNEAQ. This chain's CDR3 is CASSSLVGQGAPSSPLHF. As DNA, the CDR3 is TGTGCCAGCAGCTCGCTAGTAGGACAGGGGGCGCCGAGTTCACCCCTCCACTTT.

This chain uses TRBV11-2 with TRBJ1-5; D unresolved. This CDR3 contains 15 residues. Germline V gene lookup returns CDR1 SGHAT and CDR2 FQNNGV. V lost 2 bases, J lost 6 bases, and 14 bases lay in between. This CDR3 is CASSLLPISGQPQHF. CDR3 coding DNA: TGTGCCAGCAGCTTACTGCCGATATCGGGTCAGCCCCAGCATTTT.

This rearrangement joins TRBV2 to TRBJ1-2; D not certain. The germline CDR1 and CDR2 sequences are SNHLY and FYNNEI. V lost 4 bases and J lost 2, with 14 bases in between. CDR3 length: 15 residues. The CDR3 loop is CASSVGLLFNYGYTF. CDR3 coding DNA: TGTGCCAGCAGTGTTGGACTGTTATTCAACTATGGCTACACCTTC.

This sequence joins TRBV5-1 and TRBJ2-5, with D tentatively TRBD2 (5 bases). Between the trimmed V and J ends, which lost 1 base and 0 bases, there was a span of 7 bases. Germline V lookup: CDR1 SGHRS, CDR2 YFSETQ. The CDR3 loop spans 14 amino acids. CDR3 sequence reads: CASSLMTNQETQYF. The CDR3 nucleotides are TGCGCCAGCAGCTTGATGACTAACCAAGAGACCCAGTACTTC.

V usage is TRBV4-1 and J usage is TRBJ2-4, with 10 bases lining up with TRBD1. This CDR3 has 17 amino acids. Germline trimming cut 0 bases from V and 2 bases from J; bases unmatched to any gene: 4. CDR1 and CDR2 from the germline V gene are MGHRA and YSYEKL. For the CDR3, the DNA is TGCGCCAGCAGCCAAGATTCGGGACAGGGGACCAAAAACATTCAGTACTTC. This translates into CASSQDSGQGTKNIQYF.

CDR3 region: CASSGGGQGRPQPQHF. The CDR3 DNA is TGCGCCAGCAGTGGGGGGGGACAGGGGCGCCCTCAGCCCCAGCATTTT. This chain links TRBV10-1 with TRBJ1-5; 10 bases align to TRBD1. There are 16 residues in the CDR3. Per germline, CDR1 WNHNN and CDR2 SYGVQD (reference sequence). The V segment lost 4 bases and the J segment 6 bases; nucleotides outside the gene matches: 9.

V usage is TRBV5-1 and J usage is TRBJ2-3; 9 positions agree with TRBD2. There are 16 residues in the CDR3. V was clipped by 0 bases and J by 7 bases; unmatched bases: 9. From germline, CDR1 is SGHRS and CDR2 YFSETQ. CDR3 residues: CASSLGGGGAENTQYF. The CDR3 DNA reads as TGCGCCAGCAGCTTGGGCGGCGGGGGGGCCGAAAATACGCAGTATTTT.

This clone was recorded a few times. The rearrangement joins TRBV28 to TRBJ1-2; 9 bases match TRBD1. With 4 bases clipped from V and 4 bases from J, the junction kept 7 bases outside the gene matches. Per the germline V gene, CDR1 is MDHEN and CDR2 is SYDVKM. There are 15 residues in the CDR3. The CDR3 loop reads CASSSNRGLSYGYTF. CDR3 in DNA: TGTGCCAGCAGTTCGAACAGGGGGCTGAGCTATGGCTACACCTTC.

The J gene is TRBJ2-1, the V gene TRBV12-3 or TRBV12-4; 7 bases match TRBD1. The J segment lost 7 bases and the V segment lost 6 bases, leaving 3 bases of the junction unmatched. The CDR3 consists of 12 residues. CDR3 coding DNA: TGTGCCAGCAGCCTACAGGGGAATGAGCAGTTCTTC. Protein product: CASSLQGNEQFF.

Only a few counts were recorded for this clone. The CDR3 DNA reads as TGCGCCAGCAGCTTGGTCTCTGGGGCCAACGTCCTGACTTTC. Protein sequence: CASSLVSGANVLTF. The rearrangement uses TRBV5-1 and TRBJ2-6; no clear D gene. The V and J ends lost 0 bases and 0 bases respectively, with 1 base between them. This CDR3 is 14 amino acids long. Germline-derived CDR1 and CDR2 are SGHRS and YFSETQ.

The chain joins TRBV19 to TRBJ2-2; TRBD1 agrees at 10 bases. The CDR3 consists of 15 residues. CDR1 LNHDA and CDR2 SQIVND come from the germline V gene (reference sequence). V trimming: 8 bases; J trimming: 4 bases; junction bases outside the gene matches: 7. This CDR3 reads CASLAGTGATGELFF. As DNA, the CDR3 is TGTGCCAGTCTTGCCGGGACAGGGGCCACCGGGGAGCTGTTTTTT. Combining the CDR3 with reference TRBV19 and TRBJ2-2 gives the whole variable domain DGGITQSPKYLFRKEGQNVTLSCEQNLNHDAMYWYRQDPGQGLRLIYYSQIVNDFQKGDIAEGYSVSREKKESFPLTVTSAQKNPTAFYLCASLAGTGATGELFFGEGSRLTVL.

This chain connects TRBV6-2 or TRBV6-3 to TRBJ1-2; the D is unclear. Germline lookup yields CDR1 MNHEY and CDR2 SVGEGT. The length of the CDR3 is 13 residues. The V and J ends lost 2 bases and 7 bases respectively, with 11 bases between them. CDR3 coding DNA: TGTGCCAGCAGTTACGTCACCAAATCTGGCTACACCTTC. Translating gives CASSYVTKSGYTF.

The J gene is TRBJ2-7, the V gene TRBV21-1. TRBV21-1 is listed as a pseudogene. CDR3 length equals 14 residues. The CDR3 protein is CASSKAHGNYEQYV. CDR3 nucleotides: TGTGCCAGCAGCAAAGCTCACGGCAACTACGAGCAGTACGTC.

The rearrangement uses TRBV9 and TRBJ1-1, with D maybe TRBD1 (5 bases). Germline V CDR1 and CDR2: SGDLS, YYNGEE. The CDR3 has 14 amino acids. V gave up 4 bases and J gave up 0 bases, with 10 bases separating them. This CDR3 reads CASSIGTMNTEAFF. CDR3 sequence (DNA): TGTGCCAGCAGCATAGGGACCATGAACACTGAAGCTTTCTTT.

The chain is built from TRBV4-3 and TRBJ2-3, with D perhaps matching TRBD1 or TRBD2 (6 bases each). The ends were cut back, 0 bases at V and 2 bases at J, with 12 bases in the middle. The CDR3 is 16 residues long. Germline loops: CDR1 LGHNA, CDR2 YSLEER. The CDR3 DNA follows: TGCGCCAGCAGCCAAGATCGGGGGCGAGTCACAGATACGCAGTATTTT. Its protein product is CASSQDRGRVTDTQYF.

In its sample, this clone was seen a few times. The chain employs TRBV14 and TRBJ1-2; TRBD1 matches at 7 bases. V lost 3 bases, J lost 8 bases, and 9 bases stayed unmatched. Germline V gene data show CDR1 as SGHDN and CDR2 as FVKESK. This CDR3 has 14 residues. The CDR3 nucleotides are TGTGCCAGCAGCCACTACGGGACAGCTGAAGGCTACACCTTC. Translated, it gives CASSHYGTAEGYTF.

CDR3 DNA sequence: TGTGCCAGCAGCTACGACAGACACTATGGCTACACCTTC. This encodes CASSYDRHYGYTF. This chain connects TRBV5-6 to TRBJ1-2; D may be TRBD1 (5 bases). The CDR3 spans 13 residues. Trimming left V 3 bases short and J 3 bases short, with 9 bases between. The V gene's germline CDR1 is SGHDT and CDR2 YYEEEE.

The chain employs TRBV5-1 and TRBJ1-6; unclear D gene. This CDR3 spans 14 amino acids. V lost 4 bases and J lost 7, with 12 bases in between. CDR1 SGHRS and CDR2 YFSETQ come from the germline V gene. The CDR3 DNA sequence: TGCGCCAGCAGCATTCCTTTAGAGAATTCACCCCTCCACTTT. Translation: CASSIPLENSPLHF.

This clone was counted between two and nine times. This chain joins TRBV11-2 and TRBJ2-7; TRBD1 or TRBD2 may be the D gene (6 bases each). The germline gives CDR1 SGHAT, CDR2 FQNNGV. The CDR3 has 15 residues. V was shortened by 5 bases and J by 1 base, with 15 bases between the two germline ends. The CDR3 protein is CASSTSRGASYEQYV. In DNA form, the CDR3 reads TGTGCCAGCAGCACTAGCAGGGGCGCATCCTACGAGCAGTACGTC.

J is TRBJ1-1 and V is TRBV30; D is unclear. The V end lost 0 bases, the J end lost 2 bases, and 7 bases lay between the germline ends. The CDR3 loop spans 13 amino acids. CDR1 and CDR2 (germline): GTSNPN, SVGIG (reference sequence). The CDR3 DNA reads TGTGCCTGGAGTGTAGACCTTAACACTGAAGCTTTCTTT. This encodes CAWSVDLNTEAFF. Using reference TRBV30 and TRBJ1-1 for the parts outside the CDR3, the full variable domain is SQTIHQWPATLVQPVGSPLSLECTVEGTSNPNLYWYRQAAGRGLQLLFYSVGIGQISSEVPQNLSASRPQDRQFILSSKKLLLSDSGFYLCAWSVDLNTEAFFGQGTRLTVV.